The 2 T cell receptor beta chains reported below all come from one sample, sequenced in a study of blood T cell repertoires in COVID-19. Profiling relied on immunoSEQ multiplex PCR, and the TCRdb table lists in-frame clones only, not all of them. The sample records about 66,000 clones, under 90% being singletons. Material for sequencing was peripheral blood. These TCRs come from a man aged 55 to 70 with acute or convalescent COVID-19.

This clone came up once. CDR3 region: CASRISNIGIGGYTF. CDR3 nucleotides: TGTGCCAGCAGGATATCGAACATCGGAATCGGGGGCTACACCTTC. The chain has TRBV7-9 and TRBJ1-2; D is ambiguous. Germline CDR1 SEHNR, CDR2 FQNEAQ (reference sequence). Trimming cost V 6 bases and J 8 bases, with 22 bases left between them. The CDR3 has 15 residues. Full variable domain (rest looked up from reference TRBV7-9 and TRBJ1-2): DTGVSQNPRHKITKRGQNVTFRCDPISEHNRLYWYRQTLGQGPEFLTYFQNEAQLEKSRLLSDRFSAERPKGSFSTLEIQRTEQGDSAMYLCASRISNIGIGGYTFGSGTRLTVV.

V gene TRBV14 combines with J gene TRBJ1-6, with 8 bases identical to TRBD1. The germline CDR1 and CDR2 sequences are SGHDN and FVKESK. The CDR3 has 16 amino acids. V lost 4 bases to trimming and J lost 7 bases; unmatched junction nucleotides: 9. CDR3 coding DNA: TGTGCCAGCAGCCGCAAGACAGGGGTAGGGAATTCACCCCTCCACTTT. Amino acids: CASSRKTGVGNSPLHF.